Below, one T cell receptor beta chain is given with its context. This clonotype has more than one count but fewer than ten. The antigen it binds to is not known. No much larger clone is present one base from it, and per-base qualities are unavailable. To demonstrate the VDJtools post-analysis software, TCR beta repertoires were profiled from the peripheral blood of more than 10 young patients with multiple sclerosis. The multiple sclerosis patients were children and adolescents between roughly 6 and 17 years of age. Libraries came from PCR. The sequencer was an Illumina HiSeq 2500. To reduce PCR and sequencing biases, unique molecular identifiers were incorporated into the TCR beta cDNA libraries. Every 1 to 10 million input T cells yielded some 500,000 cDNA molecules, meaning each molecule approximated one T cell. The patient libraries were prepared and sequenced with the same protocol used for the earlier healthy control dataset. Within a given batch, samples were prepared together, multiplexed and sequenced on the same HiSeq lane. As for the authors' bioinformatics: Raw barcoded reads were processed with MIGEC, discarding single-read molecular identifier groups before consensus assembly and CDR3 extraction. VDJtools was used for post-analysis of the clonotype tables, and diversity was normalized by down-sampling every dataset to the size of the smallest sample. In repertoire overlap clustering, CDR3 amino acid sequences, but not nucleotide sequences, were matched to correct batch-related cross-sample contamination. TCRdb applied fastp at Q25 and MiXCR to the public reads, then kept only in-frame beta chains. Identical CDR3 protein sequences are pooled into one entry, listed with their most common genes and DNA. These V and J calls derive from TCRdb rather than the authors' analysis. For this sample the table gives roughly 410,000 distinct CDR3 sequences, of which 30% to 45% were detected only once. The ten largest clonotypes hold roughly 13% of the sample.

This specimen comes from a study of post-analysis software for immune sequencing data (dated by TCRdb to 2014 to 2015). The study in broad terms: Relapsing-remitting, secondary progressive and progressive-relapsing multiple sclerosis were recorded as disease courses, and subtype annotation was lacking for some patients. The patient repertoires were compared against about 10 previously published healthy control repertoires obtained from donors aged about 6 to 25 years. A subset of samples was prepared in parallel using single-end sample barcoding, then pooled and co-amplified after Illumina adapter ligation.

What the authors observed across the whole study: Direct clustering with F measure showed strong co-clustering of samples prepared in the same batch, prompting a batch-effect correction. The multiple sclerosis patient group was slightly younger than the control group. Compared with controls, multiple sclerosis patients had significantly lower normalized Chao1 diversity, a finding suggesting substantial peripheral T-cell clonal expansion.

The material sequenced was blood. The clonotype comes from a girl between 10 and 17 years old with multiple sclerosis.

The CDR3 is CSVEPGTGAGETQYF. The sequence in DNA is TGCAGCGTTGAACCCGGGACAGGGGCGGGGGAGACCCAGTACTTC. Recombination joined TRBV29-1 with TRBJ2-5; 10 central bases correspond to TRBD1. The CDR3 contains 15 residues, cysteine and phenylalanine counted. The DNA shown is the 45-base CDR3, in frame from base 1. Here V drops 2 bases and J drops 5 bases, and the junction holds 8 bases not matched to any gene. CDR1 is given as SQVTM and CDR2 as ANQGSEA, both from the germline V gene.